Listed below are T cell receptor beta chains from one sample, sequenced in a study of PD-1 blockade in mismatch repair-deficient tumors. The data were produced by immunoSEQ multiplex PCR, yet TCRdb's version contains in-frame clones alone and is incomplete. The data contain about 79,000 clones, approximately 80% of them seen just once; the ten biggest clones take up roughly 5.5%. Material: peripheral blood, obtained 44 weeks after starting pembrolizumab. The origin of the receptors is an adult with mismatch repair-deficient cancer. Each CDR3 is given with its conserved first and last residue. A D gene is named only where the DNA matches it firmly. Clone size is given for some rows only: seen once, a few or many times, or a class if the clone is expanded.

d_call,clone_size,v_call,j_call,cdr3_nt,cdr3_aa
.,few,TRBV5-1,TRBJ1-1,TGCGCCAGCAGCCCCCAAATGAACACTGAAGCTTTCTTT,CASSPQMNTEAFF
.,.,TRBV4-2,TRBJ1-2,TGTGCCAGCAGCCAAGACGCATTGGGGGGCGCGTCTGATGGCTACACCTTC,CASSQDALGGASDGYTF
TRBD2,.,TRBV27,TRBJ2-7,TGTGCCAGCGCCTCTAGCGGGAGATCAGCCGAGCAGTACTTC,CASASSGRSAEQYF
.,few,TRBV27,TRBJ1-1,TGTGCCAGCAGTTTATCTATCCCCGCAGCTATGAACACTGAAGCTTTCTTT,CASSLSIPAAMNTEAFF
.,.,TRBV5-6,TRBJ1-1,TGTGCCAGCAGCGGACCCCCTCTAGACAATGGGATTCCGGTACGGGCTTTCTTT,CASSGPPLDNGIPVRAFF
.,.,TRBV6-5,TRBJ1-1,TGTGCCAGCAGGGCGTTAAGGGGTGACACTGAAGCTTTCTTT,CASRALRGDTEAFF
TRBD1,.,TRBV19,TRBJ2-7,TGTGCCAGTAGTATCGAGCAGGGGGCTAAATACGAGCAGTACTTC,CASSIEQGAKYEQYF
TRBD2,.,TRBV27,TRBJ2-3,TGTGCCAGCAGTTTAGCAGGGCGGATAGCGGGAGGGCCGGCAGATACGCAGTATTTT,CASSLAGRIAGGPADTQYF
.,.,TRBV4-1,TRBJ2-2,TGCGCCAGCAGCCGTTCGAGCGGAGTTAGAGGGGTAGAGAACACCGGGGAGCTGTTTTTT,CASSRSSGVRGVENTGELFF
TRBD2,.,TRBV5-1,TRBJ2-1,TGCGCCAGCAGCTTGCGGCTAGCGGAGACCTACAATGAGCAGTTCTTC,CASSLRLAETYNEQFF
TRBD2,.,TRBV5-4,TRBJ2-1,TGTGCCAGCAGCTTATCGCGGGAGGGCCTTGAGCAGTTCTTC,CASSLSREGLEQFF
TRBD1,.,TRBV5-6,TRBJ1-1,TGTGCCAGCAGCAGGACAGGGACTCTTTACACTGAAGCTTTCTTT,CASSRTGTLYTEAFF
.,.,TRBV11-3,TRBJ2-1,TGTGCCAGCAGCTTTTTCGGGAAGGGGGGATTCGATGAGCAGTTCTTC,CASSFFGKGGFDEQFF
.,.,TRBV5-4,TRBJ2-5,TGTGCCAGCAGCTTGGCCTTGGGGACCCAGTACTTC,CASSLALGTQYF